This T cell receptor (beta chain) was recorded in a study of identical twins. Study conclusions and caveats: Carriage of fewer insertions was seen in abundant cord blood beta clonotypes, whereas memory repertoires showed none.

This clonotype was counted only a few times. Its antigen is not identified. Template switching added a universal primer binding site, and final cDNA carried unique molecular identifiers. TCRdb fed the 5' RACE reads into MiXCR, producing one record per CDR3 protein. The data hold under 350,000 distinct CDR3 sequences, with around 9.7% observed a single time. Trimming stripped 7 bases from V and 5 bases from J, with 17 bases between. Germline CDR1 and CDR2: SQVTM and ANQGSEA. The length of the CDR3 is 13 residues. This sample also appeared in a second study, on yellow fever vaccine responses in identical twins.

Sequences were obtained from CD8+ T cells sorted from blood. The receptor comes from a woman under 30 in good health. The chain joins TRBV29-1 to TRBJ1-1, with TRBD1 as a possible D gene (5 bases). CDR3 sequence reads: CSARGGEWTEAFF. CDR3 nucleotides: TGCAGCGCGCGGGGGGGAGAGTGGACTGAAGCTTTCTTT.